This is a list of T cell receptor beta chains from one sample in a study of identical twins. TCRdb fed the 5' RACE reads into MiXCR, producing one record per CDR3 protein. There are around 690,000 distinct CDR3 sequences in the sample; 21% occur only once, and roughly 4.3% lies in the top ten. These data were also filed under a second study, of T cells expressing NK-cell markers.

Sequencing used PBMCs. The receptor source for this set is a woman younger than 30 in good health. CDR3s include the opening cysteine and the closing phenylalanine or tryptophan. Each record gives: CDR3 length, V gene, CDR3 protein.

len: 16; v_gene: TRBV25-1; CDR3aa: CASSEYLRSDQETQYF
len: 14; v_gene: TRBV5-1; CDR3aa: CASRWGGDSDTQYF
len: 11; v_gene: TRBV7-8; CDR3aa: CASSIMSEQYF
len: 12; v_gene: TRBV10-3; CDR3aa: CAIMESYNEQFF
len: 13; v_gene: TRBV6-6; CDR3aa: CASSYIRDRKLFF
len: 16; v_gene: TRBV7-9; CDR3aa: CASSPSEGANTGELFF
len: 12; v_gene: TRBV15; CDR3aa: CATSPSLDTQYF
len: 14; v_gene: TRBV5-6; CDR3aa: CASSLGGRPGAQYF
len: 15; v_gene: TRBV7-9; CDR3aa: CASSSRGSLNEKLFF
len: 13; v_gene: TRBV6-1; CDR3aa: CATGGSRNEKLFF
len: 11; v_gene: TRBV24-1; CDR3aa: CAALPLNTQYF
len: 14; v_gene: TRBV6-1; CDR3aa: CASSSGTTFYEQYF
len: 13; v_gene: TRBV29-1; CDR3aa: CSVSFGPTYEQYF
len: 15; v_gene: TRBV20-1; CDR3aa: CSARERTAGGGGYTF
len: 12; v_gene: TRBV19; CDR3aa: CASSIIATSIFF